The next 28 T cell receptor beta chains were all read from a single sample in a study of blood T cell repertoires in COVID-19. The assay was immunoSEQ multiplex PCR, and TCRdb's table has in-frame clones only and misses some. The table records under 250,000 clones, around 80% of them present only once. The sample taken for sequencing was peripheral blood. The receptors here all came from a middle-aged man with active or convalescent COVID-19.

This clone has a handful of counts. V usage is TRBV6-2 or TRBV6-3 and J usage is TRBJ1-1; possible D gene TRBD1, 6 bases. The CDR3 has 11 amino acids. V lost 4 bases and J 6 bases, leaving 6 bases between the germline ends. The germline gives CDR1 MNHEY, CDR2 SVGEGT. CDR3 amino acids: CASSWTAEAFF. Here the CDR3 DNA reads TGTGCCAGCAGTTGGACAGCTGAAGCTTTCTTT.

The chain links TRBV10-3 to TRBJ2-5, with 9 bases aligning to TRBD2. There are 14 residues in the CDR3. From germline, CDR1 is ENHRY and CDR2 SYGVKD. V lost 3 bases and J lost 4; bases outside the gene matches: 3. The CDR3 here is CAISDGTSPETQYF. The CDR3 DNA follows: TGTGCCATCAGTGACGGGACTAGCCCAGAGACCCAGTACTTC.

V usage is TRBV5-1 and J usage is TRBJ1-3, with D unresolved. V lost 4 bases and J 4 bases, leaving 18 bases between the germline ends. Germline CDR1 SGHRS, CDR2 YFSETQ. The length of the CDR3 is 16 residues. CDR3 DNA sequence: TGCGCCAGCAGCCCAGGTACTTCGTGGCCCGGAAACACCATATATTTT. This gives the protein CASSPGTSWPGNTIYF.

The chain joins TRBV28 to TRBJ1-2, with D possibly TRBD1 on 6 matching bases. The V end lost 2 bases, the J end lost 2 bases, and 12 bases lay between the germline ends. Germline CDR1 reads MDHEN; CDR2 reads SYDVKM. The CDR3 contains 15 residues. The CDR3 DNA reads as TGTGCCAGCAGTTTACTTTCCAGGGGAAACTATGGCTACACCTTC. This codes for CASSLLSRGNYGYTF.

The rearrangement uses TRBV10-1 and TRBJ2-7, with a possible D match to TRBD1 (5 bases). The CDR3 has 14 residues. Germline CDR1 is WNHNN and CDR2 is SYGVQD (reference sequence). V lost 4 bases and J 5 bases, leaving 15 bases between the germline ends. The CDR3 is CASSGQPKGDEQYF. CDR3 sequence (DNA): TGCGCCAGCAGTGGGCAGCCTAAAGGGGACGAGCAGTACTTC.

This clone was detected only a few times. The rearrangement joins TRBV9 to TRBJ2-7; D possibly corresponds to TRBD1 (6 bases). Trimming removed 0 bases from V and 6 bases from J, with 13 bases in between. The CDR3 length is 14 residues. CDR1 is SGDLS and CDR2 is YYNGEE in the germline V gene. The CDR3: CASSVDSGAAEQYF. The CDR3 nucleotides are TGTGCCAGCAGCGTAGATTCAGGGGCGGCCGAGCAGTACTTC.

This clone showed up just once. The gene calls are TRBV29-1 and TRBJ2-7, with 7 bases that match TRBD2. Germline loops: CDR1 SQVTM, CDR2 ANQGSEA. The CDR3 consists of 13 residues. V shed 7 bases, J shed 5 bases, and the junction held 11 bases outside the gene matches. The CDR3, as DNA: TGCAGCGCCTGGGGGGGGTCCGGCCACGAGCAGTACTTC. Protein product: CSAWGGSGHEQYF.

The genes are TRBV7-9 and TRBJ1-1; TRBD1 is a possible D gene (5 bases). Between the trimmed V and J ends, which lost 1 base and 3 bases, there was a span of 15 bases. This CDR3 comprises 16 residues. Per the germline V gene, CDR1 is SEHNR and CDR2 is FQNEAQ (reference sequence). The CDR3 protein is CASSLGQSGGYTEAFF. CDR3 bases: TGTGCCAGCAGCTTAGGACAGTCCGGGGGATACACTGAAGCTTTCTTT.

The J gene is TRBJ1-1, the V gene TRBV30, with 7 bases that match TRBD1. J gave up 0 bases and V 0 bases, and 4 bases lay outside the gene matches. In germline, CDR1 is GTSNPN, CDR2 SVGIG (reference sequence). The CDR3 totals 15 residues. The CDR3 DNA reads as TGTGCCTGGAGTGTACTACAGGGGATGAACACTGAAGCTTTCTTT. It encodes CAWSVLQGMNTEAFF.

The rearrangement joins TRBV19 to TRBJ1-1; 8 nucleotides line up with TRBD1. Germline-derived CDR1 and CDR2 are LNHDA and SQIVND (reference sequence). This CDR3 has 14 residues. The V segment lost 5 bases and the J segment 1 base; nucleotides outside the gene matches: 3. CDR3 sequence reads: CASSYDRGNTEAFF. CDR3 DNA sequence: TGTGCCAGTAGTTATGACAGGGGGAACACTGAAGCTTTCTTT.

With regard to this clone: A junction end diverges from the germline sequence, so it may reflect a read error. The V call is TRBV4-3, the J call TRBJ1-5; 7 bases map to TRBD1. The CDR3 runs 14 residues. The V gene's germline CDR1 is LGHNA and CDR2 YSLEER. The CDR3 here is CASSQGDRNQPQHF. CDR3 in DNA: TGCGCCAGCAGTCAAGGGGACAGAAATCAGCCCCAGCATTTT.

J is TRBJ2-3 and V is TRBV27; no clear D. Germline V gives CDR1 MNHEY, CDR2 SMNVEV (reference sequence). The CDR3 is made up of 15 amino acids. The V end lost 2 bases, the J end lost 1 base, and 10 bases lay between the germline ends. CDR3 residues: CASSLGWARTDTQYF. The CDR3 DNA follows: TGTGCCAGCAGTTTAGGTTGGGCCCGCACAGATACGCAGTATTTT.

The chain couples TRBV18 to TRBJ1-1, with D unclear. CDR3 length equals 14 residues. Trimming took 2 bases from V and 0 from J, leaving 7 bases between them. Germline values: CDR1 KGHSH, CDR2 LQKENI. CDR3 amino acids: CASSPRRVNTEAFF. CDR3 sequence (DNA): TGTGCCAGCTCACCAAGGCGGGTGAACACTGAAGCTTTCTTT.

This clone has only one observation. The chain employs TRBV21-1 and TRBJ2-5; the table's D call of TRBD2 was not tested on the DNA. TRBV21-1 is designated a pseudogene. The CDR3 sequence is 14 residues long. The CDR3 nucleotides read TGTGCCAGCAGCAAAGGGAGCGCGGGGGAGACCCAGTACTTC. Its protein is CASSKGSAGETQYF.

This rearrangement joins TRBV28 to TRBJ2-3; 7 bases fit TRBD1. The CDR3 has 16 amino acids. Germline CDR1 and CDR2: MDHEN and SYDVKM. V was clipped by 6 bases and J by 2 bases; unmatched bases: 11. The CDR3 sequence: CASRLTGARFTDTQYF. The DNA of the CDR3 is TGTGCCAGCAGACTCACAGGGGCCCGTTTCACAGATACGCAGTATTTT.

The chain recombines TRBV14 with TRBJ1-2, with D possibly being TRBD1 (6 bases). The CDR3 is 13 residues long. Germline CDR1 and CDR2: SGHDN and FVKESK. The V end was cut by 4 bases, the J end by 9 bases, with 15 bases between. CDR3 region: CASSPARGSRYTF. CDR3 sequence (DNA): TGTGCCAGCAGCCCGGCCAGGGGCAGTCGCTACACCTTC.

The gene calls are TRBV6-6 and TRBJ2-6; tentatively, D is TRBD1 (6 bases). Germline V gene lookup returns CDR1 MNHNY and CDR2 SVGAGI (reference sequence). The CDR3 runs 18 residues. The V end lost 6 bases, the J end lost 0 bases, and 18 bases lay between the germline ends. The DNA of the CDR3 is TGTGCCAGCAGCCGACGCAGGGGTTCAAGCTCTGGGGCCAACGTCCTGACTTTC. Translating it yields CASSRRRGSSSGANVLTF.

The J gene is TRBJ1-1, the V gene TRBV21-1. TRBV21-1 is a documented pseudogene. The CDR3 totals 13 residues. CDR3 loop: CASSKVIGDEAFF. The CDR3 nucleotides read TGTGCCAGCAGCAAAGTGATCGGGGATGAAGCTTTCTTT.

The chain recombines TRBV9 with TRBJ1-3, with TRBD1 matching over 11 bases. Looked up from germline, CDR1 is SGDLS and CDR2 is YYNGEE. V gave up 4 bases and J gave up 4 bases; unmatched junction bases: 7. The CDR3 contains 16 residues. CDR3: CASSPPRTGGGNTIYF. The CDR3 region has the DNA TGTGCCAGCAGCCCACCCCGGACAGGGGGCGGAAACACCATATATTTT.

This clone was observed a single time. In DNA, the CDR3 is TGCGCCAGCAGCTATTCTTTTGGAGGACTAGCGGGAAGGAATGAGCAGTTCTTC. Translating it yields CASSYSFGGLAGRNEQFF. The chain joins TRBV5-1 to TRBJ2-1, with 12 bases aligning to TRBD2. V was clipped by 3 bases and J by 7 bases; unmatched bases: 14. Germline V gene data show CDR1 as SGHRS and CDR2 as YFSETQ. The CDR3 runs 18 residues.

V and J are TRBV6-4 and TRBJ1-5, with TRBD1 matching 8 bases. The CDR3 runs 14 residues. The trim removed 3 bases at V and 5 bases at J, leaving 3 bases unmatched. Per germline, CDR1 MRHNA and CDR2 SNTAGT. Here the CDR3 reads CASSEQGGHQPQHF. CDR3 coding DNA: TGTGCCAGCAGTGAACAGGGGGGACATCAGCCCCAGCATTTT.

This rearrangement joins TRBV5-6 to TRBJ2-7, with D possibly being TRBD1 (6 bases). From germline, CDR1 is SGHDT and CDR2 YYEEEE. CDR3 length: 13 residues. The germline V and J ends were trimmed by 3 bases and 3 bases, with 10 bases remaining between them. The CDR3 DNA is TGTGCCAGCAGCTACGGGACAAACTACGAGCAGTACTTC. Translated: CASSYGTNYEQYF.

The table lists this clone with many counts. This chain links TRBV19 with TRBJ2-1, with TRBD2 identical over 9 bases. V lost 7 bases and J lost 4; bases outside the gene matches: 5. Germline V CDR1 and CDR2: LNHDA, SQIVND (reference sequence). This CDR3 contains 14 residues. The DNA of the CDR3 is TGTGCCAGTAAGGGGACTAGCTTTTACAATGAGCAGTTCTTC. Residues: CASKGTSFYNEQFF.

The rearrangement uses TRBV11-2 and TRBJ1-1; D is perhaps TRBD1 (5 bases). V was cut by 2 bases and J by 8 bases, with 15 bases left in between. The CDR3 contains 14 residues. Per germline, CDR1 SGHAT and CDR2 FQNNGV. The chain's CDR3 is CASSLNSGVKEAFF. CDR3 bases: TGTGCCAGCAGCTTAAATTCGGGGGTTAAAGAAGCTTTCTTT. Full variable domain (remainder filled in from reference TRBV11-2 and TRBJ1-1): EAGVAQSPRYKIIEKRQSVAFWCNPISGHATLYWYQQILGQGPKLLIQFQNNGVVDDSQLPKDRFSAERLKGVDSTLKIQPAKLEDSAVYLCASSLNSGVKEAFFGQGTRLTVV.

The V call is TRBV5-1, the J call TRBJ2-7; D not certain. V lost 1 base, J lost 0 bases, and 8 bases lay in between. Germline-derived CDR1 and CDR2 are SGHRS and YFSETQ. This CDR3 is 14 amino acids long. The CDR3 DNA reads TGCGCCAGCAGCTTGTGGCGGAGCTCCTACGAGCAGTACTTC. Translation: CASSLWRSSYEQYF.

The CDR3 sequence is CASSFETASYEQYF. CDR3 bases: TGTGCCAGCAGCTTTGAGACAGCATCCTACGAGCAGTACTTC. This chain connects TRBV7-8 to TRBJ2-7, with a tentative D call TRBD1 (5 bases). V was clipped by 3 bases and J by 1 base, with 10 bases between them. The V gene's germline CDR1 is SGHVS and CDR2 FQNEAQ. This CDR3 region has 14 residues. The entire variable domain, with the rest obtained from reference TRBV7-8 and TRBJ2-7, is as follows: GAGVSQSPRYKVAKRGQDVALRCDPISGHVSLFWYQQALGQGPEFLTYFQNEAQLDKSGLPSDRFFAERPEGSVSTLKIQRTQQEDSAVYLCASSFETASYEQYFGPGTRLTVT.

J is TRBJ1-2 and V is TRBV10-3; 7 nucleotides agree with TRBD1. Germline CDR1 is ENHRY and CDR2 is SYGVKD. CDR3 size: 13 residues. The V gene end was trimmed by 10 bases and the J gene end by 4 bases; junction bases not matched to a gene: 9. DNA of the CDR3: TGTGCCACCGGGACAGTTTCCCGCTATGGCTACACCTTC. This gives the protein CATGTVSRYGYTF.

V usage is TRBV5-6 and J usage is TRBJ2-7; 7 bases line up with TRBD2. Germline CDR1 SGHDT, CDR2 YYEEEE. After removal of 0 bases from V and 2 bases from J, the junction contained 5 bases not matched to a gene. CDR3 length: 15 residues. CDR3 loop: CASSLVASGAYEQYF. CDR3 in DNA: TGTGCCAGCAGCTTGGTAGCTAGCGGAGCCTACGAGCAGTACTTC.